The T cell receptor (beta chain) under discussion was sequenced for a study of pediatric ulcerative colitis. Data came from immunoSEQ multiplex PCR; TCRdb stores just in-frame clones and leaves some out. This table has roughly 45,000 clones, around 78% appearing once. Germline loops: CDR1 MNHEY, CDR2 SVGAGI. The CDR3 length is 15 residues. Trimming removed 5 bases from V and 4 bases from J, with 14 bases in between. During colonoscopy, one to two rectal pinch biopsies were collected. This receptor was taken from a girl aged 5 to 17 with moderate ulcerative colitis. The sequenced sample was gut tissue. The chain employs TRBV6-5 and TRBJ1-4; a possible D gene is TRBD1 (5 bases). CDR3 nucleotide sequence: TGTGCCAGCAGTGGATTGGGGACGAGTAATGAAAAACTGTTTTTT. It is translated as CASSGLGTSNEKLFF.